This is a list of T cell receptor beta chains from one sample in a study of T cell responses to AZD1222 COVID-19 vaccine. Profiled with immunoSEQ multiplex PCR; TCRdb holds only in-frame clones, not every one. The repertoire holds roughly 140,000 clones, with 90% as singletons. Here the sequenced sample was peripheral blood, taken on day 0 of AZD1222 vaccination. The receptors come from an adult in good health. The CDR3 runs from the conserved cysteine through the conserved F or W. A D gene is named only where the DNA matches it firmly. Some rows mark clone size as missing; the rest say once, few, many or name a class of expanded clone.

V gene	D gene	J gene	clone size	CDR3 DNA	CDR3 protein
TRBV11-2	TRBD2	TRBJ2-7	.	TGTGCCAGCAGCAGGGCGGGAGGGAGAACCTACGAGCAGTACTTC	CASSRAGGRTYEQYF
TRBV6-4	.	TRBJ2-2	.	TGTGCCAGCAGTGACTCGAGCACCGGGGAGCTGTTTTTT	CASSDSSTGELFF
TRBV3-1/TRBV3-2	.	TRBJ1-3	.	TGTGCCAGCAGCCATACTCCCGATTCTGGAAACACCATATATTTT	CASSHTPDSGNTIYF
TRBV18	TRBD2	TRBJ2-7	.	TGTGCCAGCTCACCGGGACTAGCGGGAGTTCAAGAGCAGTACTTC	CASSPGLAGVQEQYF
TRBV27	.	TRBJ2-2	.	TGTGCCAGCAGTTTAGACCGTAACACCGGGGAGCTGTTTTTT	CASSLDRNTGELFF
TRBV6-5	.	TRBJ1-1	.	TGTGCCAGTTCCACAGGGACCTATGCTGAAGCTTTCTTT	CASSTGTYAEAFF
TRBV5-4	.	TRBJ1-2	.	TGTGCCAGCAGCTTATTTGACAGCCTAATGTATTCCAACTATGGCTACACCTTC	CASSLFDSLMYSNYGYTF
TRBV6-1	.	TRBJ1-2	.	TGTGCCAGCAGTGAACCACTTTCCCGGCAAAAAAAAACTATGGACTACACCTTC	CASSEPLSRQKKTMDYTF
TRBV7-2	.	TRBJ2-5	.	TGTGCCAGCAGCTCGGGGCTCCAAGGGGAGACCCAGTACTTC	CASSSGLQGETQYF
TRBV5-5	.	TRBJ2-1	.	TGTGCCAGCAGCTTGGTGGGGGGATACAATGAGCAGTTCTTC	CASSLVGGYNEQFF
TRBV7-2	TRBD2	TRBJ2-1	.	TGTGCCAGCAGCTTAGATAGCGGGAGATACAATGAGCAGTTCTTC	CASSLDSGRYNEQFF
TRBV18	.	TRBJ2-1	.	TGTGCCAGCTCACTAAACTTCCAGGGGCGGGGGTACAATGAGCAGTTCTTC	CASSLNFQGRGYNEQFF
TRBV5-1	.	TRBJ1-1	.	TGCGCCAGCAGCTTGGGGGCAGCTAACACTGAAGCTTTCTTT	CASSLGAANTEAFF
TRBV13	.	TRBJ2-7	.	TGTGCCAGCAGCCGCCTCAGTGGAGGCGAGCAGTACTTC	CASSRLSGGEQYF
TRBV24-1	.	TRBJ2-7	.	TGTGCCACCAGTGTAGGCGAGAATAGTGGCTACGAGCAGTACTTC	CATSVGENSGYEQYF
TRBV30	.	TRBJ2-4	.	TGTGCCTGGAGTCGTTTAAGAACAGAAACCCGTCATGTAGCCAAAAACATTCAGTACTTC	CAWSRLRTETRHVAKNIQYF
TRBV6-2/TRBV6-3	.	TRBJ1-5	.	TGTGCCAGCAGTTCGGGTATAGGGTCCCAGCATTTT	CASSSGIGSQHF
TRBV12-5	.	TRBJ1-4	many	TGTGCTAGTGGCTCGGACTCAACTAATGAAAAACTGTTTTTT	CASGSDSTNEKLFF
TRBV7-8	TRBD1	TRBJ2-3	.	TGTGCCAGCAGCAAACTCGACAGGGGGTCTACAGATACGCAGTATTTT	CASSKLDRGSTDTQYF
TRBV4-1	.	TRBJ2-2	.	TGCGCCAGCAGCCAAGGTGGGAGAGGAACCGGGGAGCTGTTTTTT	CASSQGGRGTGELFF
TRBV29-1	TRBD1	TRBJ1-4	.	TGCAGCGTTGAAGATCGTGGGACAGCCCTCTTT	CSVEDRGTALF
TRBV6-6	.	TRBJ2-7	.	TGTGCCAGCAGGGCGGGACGGACACTCTACGAGCAGTACTTC	CASRAGRTLYEQYF
TRBV25-1	.	TRBJ1-3	.	TGTGCCGGGAGCTCTGGAAACACCATATATTTT	CAGSSGNTIYF
TRBV7-3	.	TRBJ2-7	.	TGTGCCAGCAGCTTAAATCCGGGAAAGTCCTACGAGCAGTACTTC	CASSLNPGKSYEQYF
TRBV7-9	.	TRBJ1-2	.	TGTGCCAGCAGCTTAAGGGGTAACTATGGCTACACCTTC	CASSLRGNYGYTF